The 25 T cell receptor beta chains in this list originate from one sample, sequenced in a study of control samples from healthy donors and cancer patients. Assay used: immunoSEQ multiplex PCR; TCRdb lists only in-frame clones, some missing. The data show 120,000 or so clones, with around 86% seen just once and around 8.7% held by the top ten. Sequenced sample: blood. The source is a middle-aged man in good health.

By proportion, this clone is medium-sized. The chain is built from TRBV20-1 and TRBJ1-2; D remains unclear. The germline V gene encodes CDR1 DFQATT and CDR2 SNEGSKA (reference sequence). Trimming took off 2 bases at V and 8 bases at J, with 9 bases between the two ends. The CDR3 is 11 amino acids. This CDR3 reads CSARRIWGYTF. As DNA, the CDR3 is TGCAGTGCTAGACGCATTTGGGGCTACACCTTC.

The chain's CDR3 is CATRTTSGVTGETQYF. The CDR3 DNA reads TGTGCCACCAGGACTACTAGCGGGGTGACGGGCGAGACCCAGTACTTC. The chain couples TRBV15 to TRBJ2-5; 10 bases map to TRBD2. J lost 5 bases, V lost 6 bases, and 12 bases had no gene match. The CDR3 contains 16 residues. CDR1 is LNHNV and CDR2 is YYDKDF in the germline V gene (reference sequence).

This chain connects TRBV5-5 to TRBJ1-2, with D maybe TRBD1 (5 bases). Deletions cut 2 bases from V and 8 bases from J, with 13 bases between. In germline, CDR1 is SGHKS, CDR2 YYEKEE (reference sequence). The CDR3 has 13 amino acids. The CDR3 protein is CASSFNGWGGYTF. Written as DNA, the CDR3 is TGTGCCAGCAGCTTCAACGGATGGGGCGGCTACACCTTC.

The V call is TRBV19, the J call TRBJ1-6, with D tentatively TRBD1 (6 bases). Germline V CDR1 and CDR2: LNHDA, SQIVND (reference sequence). The CDR3 is 14 residues long. Trimming removed 5 bases from V and 11 bases from J, with 16 bases in between. The CDR3 sequence is CASSSRTERAPLHF. The CDR3 DNA reads TGTGCCAGTAGTTCCCGGACAGAAAGGGCACCCCTCCACTTT.

The chain carries TRBV11-3 and TRBJ1-1; no clear D gene. The germline gives CDR1 SGHNT, CDR2 YENEEA. The CDR3 covers 15 residues. The V gene lost 4 bases and the J gene lost 2 bases, with 14 bases spanning the gap. CDR3 sequence reads: CASSSGYKTNTEAFF. The CDR3 DNA sequence: TGTGCCAGCAGCTCGGGCTATAAAACTAACACTGAAGCTTTCTTT.

The chain couples TRBV3-1 (or the pseudogene TRBV3-2) to TRBJ2-7, with D possibly being TRBD1 or TRBD2 (7 bases each). Germline V lookup: CDR1 LGHDT, CDR2 YNNKEL (reference sequence). V lost 0 bases, J lost 3 bases, and 15 bases lay in between. This CDR3 has 16 residues. DNA for the CDR3: TGTGCCAGCAGCCAAGATCTCGGCAGGGGGGGCTACGAGCAGTACTTC. Protein: CASSQDLGRGGYEQYF.

The chain recombines TRBV10-3 with TRBJ2-7, with D tentatively TRBD1 (6 bases). Germline CDR1 is ENHRY and CDR2 is SYGVKD. V was pared by 0 bases and J by 1 base, with 7 bases between. This CDR3 is built from 14 residues. This CDR3 reads CAISESGQSYEQYF. CDR3 coding DNA: TGTGCCATCAGTGAGTCCGGACAGTCCTACGAGCAGTACTTC.

The V call is TRBV18, the J call TRBJ1-2; D perhaps matches TRBD1 (5 bases). Germline V CDR1 and CDR2: KGHSH, LQKENI. V was pared by 4 bases and J by 4 bases, with 16 bases between. CDR3 length: 15 amino acids. The CDR3 region has the DNA TGTGCCAGCTCACTACAGGAAATTACGGGCTATGGCTACACCTTC. Translation: CASSLQEITGYGYTF.

The chain has TRBV3-1 (or the pseudogene TRBV3-2) and TRBJ2-7; D is perhaps TRBD1 or TRBD2 (6 bases each). Trimming cost V 4 bases and J 0 bases, with 22 bases left between them. The CDR3 runs to 18 residues. CDR1 and CDR2 (germline): LGHDT, YNNKEL (reference sequence). For the CDR3, the DNA is TGTGCCAGCAGCCGGGTGTCATCCCTGGGGGGCTTCTCCTACGAGCAGTACTTC. It codes for CASSRVSSLGGFSYEQYF.

The J gene is TRBJ1-2, the V gene TRBV12-5, with D perhaps matching TRBD1 (5 bases). The CDR3 has 14 amino acids. V was pared by 5 bases and J by 2 bases, with 12 bases between. The germline CDR1 and CDR2 sequences are LGHNT and FRNRAP. The CDR3 nucleotides are TGTGCTAGTGGTAGACAGCCTTCAAACTATGGCTACACCTTC. Amino acid sequence: CASGRQPSNYGYTF.

V is TRBV25-1 and J is TRBJ2-5; weak D call: TRBD2 (6 bases). V lost 3 bases, J lost 2 bases, and 13 bases lay in between. The CDR3 runs 15 residues. Germline lookup yields CDR1 MGHDK and CDR2 SYGVNS. The CDR3 region is CASSEGGEAQETQYF. CDR3 coding DNA: TGTGCCAGCAGTGAGGGCGGGGAAGCGCAAGAGACCCAGTACTTC.

V is TRBV29-1 and J is TRBJ2-2; D may be TRBD2 (6 bases). CDR1 and CDR2 (germline): SQVTM, ANQGSEA. The V and J ends lost 5 bases and 7 bases respectively, with 17 bases between them. The CDR3 runs 14 residues. Written as DNA, the CDR3 is TGCAGCGTTTCAGGGCTAACGGGGGTCGGGGAGCTGTTTTTT. Translated: CSVSGLTGVGELFF.

This chain connects TRBV5-4 to TRBJ1-4; D unclear. Trimming removed 1 base at V and 5 bases at J, with 9 bases between. The germline V gene has CDR1 SGHNT and CDR2 YYREEE (reference sequence). This CDR3 comprises 14 residues. CDR3 DNA sequence: TGTGCCAGCAGCTTGTGGTCCGCGAATGAAAAACTGTTTTTT. Encoded protein: CASSLWSANEKLFF.

V and J are TRBV6-2 or TRBV6-3 and TRBJ2-7; 7 bases are shared with TRBD1. The V gene end was trimmed by 2 bases and the J gene end by 6 bases; junction bases not matched to a gene: 10. The CDR3 extends over 15 amino acids. Looked up from germline, CDR1 is MNHEY and CDR2 is SVGEGT. CDR3 in DNA: TGTGCCAGCAGTTACCCAGGGACAGCTGTTCGCGAGCAGTACTTC. Its protein product is CASSYPGTAVREQYF.

The gene calls are TRBV10-3 and TRBJ2-7, with TRBD2 as a possible D gene (6 bases). The CDR3 is 16 residues long. Germline CDR1 and CDR2: ENHRY and SYGVKD. V lost 3 bases and J lost 0, with 15 bases in between. DNA of the CDR3: TGTGCCATCAGTGAATCAAATGGCGGGGTCTCCTACGAGCAGTACTTC. It codes for CAISESNGGVSYEQYF.

There are a few counts of this clone. J is TRBJ1-1 and V is TRBV6-2 or TRBV6-3; a weak D match, TRBD1 (6 bases). The CDR3 is 13 residues long. V lost 5 bases and J 6 bases, leaving 13 bases between the germline ends. Germline CDR1 is MNHEY and CDR2 is SVGEGT. CDR3 bases: TGTGCCAGCAGTATACGAGGGGGTGCTGAAGCTTTCTTT. The encoded protein is CASSIRGGAEAFF.

The chain is built from TRBV19 and TRBJ2-2; 8 bases align to TRBD1. The CDR3 is 18 residues long. CDR1 LNHDA and CDR2 SQIVND come from the germline V gene (reference sequence). The ends lost 3 bases at V and 0 bases at J; junction bases unmatched: 9. The CDR3 is CASSIIMGTGANTGELFF. Written as DNA, the CDR3 is TGTGCCAGTAGTATCATTATGGGGACAGGCGCGAACACCGGGGAGCTGTTTTTT.

The chain employs TRBV9 and TRBJ2-5; 10 nucleotides match TRBD1. CDR3 length: 16 amino acids. The junction had 10 bases not matched to a gene; V was cut back by 4 bases and J by 4 bases. The V gene's germline CDR1 is SGDLS and CDR2 YYNGEE. CDR3 DNA sequence: TGTGCCAGCAGCTTGACAGGGGGCCCGACGGGAGAGACCCAGTACTTC. This codes for CASSLTGGPTGETQYF.

CDR3 in DNA: TGTGCCATCTCGGAAGGCTATGGCTACACCTTC. This sequence encodes CAISEGYGYTF. The chain couples TRBV24-1 to TRBJ1-2; no clear D. Trimming left V 11 bases short and J 4 bases short, with 10 bases between. Germline V gives CDR1 KGHDR, CDR2 SFDVKD. This CDR3 comprises 11 residues.

The chain has TRBV2 and TRBJ1-3; tentatively, D is TRBD1 (6 bases). This CDR3 is 13 amino acids long. V shed 6 bases and J shed 4 bases, with 10 bases lying between them. Germline CDR1 and CDR2: SNHLY and FYNNEI. CDR3 protein: CASRGGLGNTIYF. The CDR3 nucleotides are TGTGCCAGCAGGGGGGGGCTGGGAAACACCATATATTTT.

This chain connects TRBV4-3 to TRBJ2-1, with 9 bases matching TRBD2. The CDR3 totals 17 residues. CDR1 is LGHNA, CDR2 YSLEER, per germline. The V and J ends lost 0 bases and 7 bases, in that order; junction bases with no gene match: 10. The chain's CDR3 is CASSQDQSLAGLNEQFF. The CDR3, as DNA: TGCGCCAGCAGCCAAGATCAGAGCCTAGCGGGGCTGAATGAGCAGTTCTTC.

J is TRBJ1-5 and V is TRBV19; no firm D call. This CDR3 has 13 amino acids. Trimming pared 6 bases from V and 3 bases from J, leaving 9 bases between. Per the germline V gene, CDR1 is LNHDA and CDR2 is SQIVND (reference sequence). The CDR3 sequence is CASRQKFNQPQHF. In nucleotides, the CDR3 is TGTGCCAGTAGACAGAAATTCAATCAGCCCCAGCATTTT.

This chain uses TRBV13 with TRBJ2-4; no firm D call. Germline CDR1 reads PRHDT; CDR2 reads FYEKMQ (reference sequence). Trimming pared 0 bases from V and 9 bases from J, leaving 3 bases between. This CDR3 is built from 11 residues. The CDR3 is CASSLGRIQYF. The CDR3 nucleotides read TGTGCCAGCAGCTTAGGTCGCATTCAGTACTTC.

CDR3 in DNA: TGTGCCTGGATGGGGGAGGGGGTCGCTGAAGCTTTCTTT. Its translation: CAWMGEGVAEAFF. This sequence joins TRBV30 and TRBJ1-1, with a weak D call TRBD1 (6 bases). This CDR3 spans 13 amino acids. The germline CDR1 and CDR2 sequences are GTSNPN and SVGIG (reference sequence). The germline V and J ends were trimmed by 4 bases and 6 bases, with 15 bases remaining between them.

The chain is built from TRBV2 and TRBJ1-2, with D possibly TRBD1 on 6 matching bases. The CDR3 is made up of 13 amino acids. The V gene lost 4 bases and the J gene lost 8 bases, with 14 bases spanning the gap. Germline CDR1 and CDR2: SNHLY and FYNNEI. The CDR3 spells CASSAGQLEGYTF. For the CDR3, the DNA is TGTGCCAGCAGTGCGGGACAATTAGAAGGCTACACCTTC.